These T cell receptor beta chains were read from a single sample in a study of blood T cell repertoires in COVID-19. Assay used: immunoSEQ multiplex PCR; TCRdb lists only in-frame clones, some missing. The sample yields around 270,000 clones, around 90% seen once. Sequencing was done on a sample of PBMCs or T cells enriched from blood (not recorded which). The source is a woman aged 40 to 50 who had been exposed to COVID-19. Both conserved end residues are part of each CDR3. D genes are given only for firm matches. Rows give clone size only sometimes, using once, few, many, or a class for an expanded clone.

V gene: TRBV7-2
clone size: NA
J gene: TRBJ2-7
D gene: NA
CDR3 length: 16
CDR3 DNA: TGTGCCAGCAGCTTAAAAGTAGGACTAATTTCCTACGAGCAGTACTTC
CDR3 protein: CASSLKVGLISYEQYF

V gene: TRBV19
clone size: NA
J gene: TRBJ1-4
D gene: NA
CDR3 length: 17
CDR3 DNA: TGTGCCAGTAGCCCAACGGAGCACAGGACCTTTAATGAAAAACTGTTTTTT
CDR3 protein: CASSPTEHRTFNEKLFF

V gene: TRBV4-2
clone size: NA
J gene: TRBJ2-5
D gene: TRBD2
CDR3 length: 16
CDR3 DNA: TGTGCCAGCAGCCAAGGGGCTAGCGGGGGGGCAGAGACCCAGTACTTC
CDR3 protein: CASSQGASGGAETQYF

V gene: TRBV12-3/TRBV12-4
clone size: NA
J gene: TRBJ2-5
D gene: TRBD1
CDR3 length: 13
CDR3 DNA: TGTGCCAGCAGAAAGGGACAGCAAGAGACCCAGTACTTC
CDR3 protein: CASRKGQQETQYF

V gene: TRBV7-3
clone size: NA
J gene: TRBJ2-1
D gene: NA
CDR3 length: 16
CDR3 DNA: TGTGCCAGCAGCTCTGAGGGCCCGACTAGTCCTAATGAGCAGTTCTTC
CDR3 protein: CASSSEGPTSPNEQFF

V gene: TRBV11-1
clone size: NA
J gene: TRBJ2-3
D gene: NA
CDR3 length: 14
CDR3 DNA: TGTGCCAGCGCCGCGGGGGCACGCACAGATACGCAGTATTTT
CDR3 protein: CASAAGARTDTQYF

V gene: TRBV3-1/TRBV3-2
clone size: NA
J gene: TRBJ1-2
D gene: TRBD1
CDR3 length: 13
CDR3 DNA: TGTGCCAGCAGCCAAGGGACAGGGAATGGCTACACCTTC
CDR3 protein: CASSQGTGNGYTF

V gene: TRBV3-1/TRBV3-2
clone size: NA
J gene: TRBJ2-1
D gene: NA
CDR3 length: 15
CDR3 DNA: TGTGCCAGCAGCCAAATGGGGAGAACTAGGAATGAGCAGTTCTTC
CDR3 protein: CASSQMGRTRNEQFF

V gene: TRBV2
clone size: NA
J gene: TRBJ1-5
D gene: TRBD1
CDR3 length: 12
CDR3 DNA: TGTGCCAGCGGGACAGGTTATCAGCCCCAGCATTTT
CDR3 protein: CASGTGYQPQHF

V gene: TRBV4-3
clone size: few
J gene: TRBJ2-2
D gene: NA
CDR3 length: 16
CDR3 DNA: TGCGCCAGCAGCCAAGATCCATCAGCGAACACCGGGGAGCTGTTTTTT
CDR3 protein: CASSQDPSANTGELFF

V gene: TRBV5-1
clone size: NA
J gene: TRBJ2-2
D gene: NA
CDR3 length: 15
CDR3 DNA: TGCGCCAGCAGACAGGGACCCCCGAACACCGGGGAGCTGTTTTTT
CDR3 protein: CASRQGPPNTGELFF

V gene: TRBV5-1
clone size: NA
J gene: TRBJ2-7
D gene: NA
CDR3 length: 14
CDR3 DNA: TGCGCCAGCACTATGGGGGGACAGTCCTACGAGCAGTACTTC
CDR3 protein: CASTMGGQSYEQYF

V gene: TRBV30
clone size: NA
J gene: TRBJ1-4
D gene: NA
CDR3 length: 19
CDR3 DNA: TGTGCCTGGGTCCCCGACGATACAGGGCTCCAGTCCATCGGTGAAAAACTGTTTTTT
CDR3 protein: CAWVPDDTGLQSIGEKLFF

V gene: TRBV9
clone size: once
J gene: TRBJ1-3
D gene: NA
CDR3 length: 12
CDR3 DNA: TGTGCCAGCAGCGCGAACAGGAACACCATATATTTT
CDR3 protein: CASSANRNTIYF

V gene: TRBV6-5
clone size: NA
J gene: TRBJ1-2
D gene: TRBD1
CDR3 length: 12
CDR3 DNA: TGTGCCAGCAGGGACAGGGTAGATGGCTACACCTTC
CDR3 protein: CASRDRVDGYTF